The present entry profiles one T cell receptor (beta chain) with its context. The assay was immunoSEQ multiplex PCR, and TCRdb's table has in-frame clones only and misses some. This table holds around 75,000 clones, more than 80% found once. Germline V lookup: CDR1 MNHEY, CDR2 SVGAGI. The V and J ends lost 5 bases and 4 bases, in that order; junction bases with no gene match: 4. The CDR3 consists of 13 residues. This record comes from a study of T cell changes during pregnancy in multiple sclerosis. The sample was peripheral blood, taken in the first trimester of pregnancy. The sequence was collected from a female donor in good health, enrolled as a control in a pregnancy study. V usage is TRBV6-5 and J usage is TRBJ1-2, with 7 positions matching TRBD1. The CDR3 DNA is TGTGCCAGCAGTACGACAGGGACCTATGGCTACACCTTC. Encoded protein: CASSTTGTYGYTF.